The 3 T cell receptor beta chains in this list originate from one sample, sequenced in a study of beta chain features in type 1 diabetes. cDNA synthesis used the whole RNA isolate, giving expressed TCRB sequences. Libraries were prepared by immunoSEQ multiplex PCR; TCRdb keeps only in-frame clonotypes and omits some of them. The profile shows around 99,000 clones, 30% to 50% of them singletons. The sequencing sample was made of stem cell memory CD4+ T cells from blood. Every receptor here comes from a woman under 30 in good health.

This clone was observed a handful of times. The rearrangement links TRBV19 to TRBJ2-6; no firm D call. V was trimmed by 1 base and J by 2 bases, leaving 12 bases between them. Germline V gives CDR1 LNHDA, CDR2 SQIVND (reference sequence). This CDR3 region has 17 residues. The chain's CDR3 is CASSIGWQTPGANVLTF. As DNA, the CDR3 is TGTGCCAGTAGTATAGGATGGCAGACTCCTGGGGCCAACGTCCTGACTTTC. Full variable domain (missing parts from reference TRBV19 and TRBJ2-6): DGGITQSPKYLFRKEGQNVTLSCEQNLNHDAMYWYRQDPGQGLRLIYYSQIVNDFQKGDIAEGYSVSREKKESFPLTVTSAQKNPTAFYLCASSIGWQTPGANVLTFGAGSRLTVL.

The rearrangement joins TRBV5-1 to TRBJ2-5; D ambiguous. Trimming took 4 bases from V and 2 from J, leaving 3 bases between them. CDR1 and CDR2 (germline): SGHRS, YFSETQ. CDR3 length: 11 residues. The CDR3 DNA follows: TGCGCCAGCAGCGCGCAAGAGACCCAGTACTTC. Translated, it gives CASSAQETQYF. Complete variable domain (other parts from reference TRBV5-1 and TRBJ2-5): KAGVTQTPRYLIKTRGQQVTLSCSPISGHRSVSWYQQTPGQGLQFLFEYFSETQRNKGNFPGRFSGRQFSNSRSEMNVSTLELGDSALYLCASSAQETQYFGPGTRLLVL.

J is TRBJ1-1 and V is TRBV13; 7 nucleotides agree with TRBD1. CDR3 length: 15 amino acids. CDR1 and CDR2 from the germline V gene are PRHDT and FYEKMQ (reference sequence). V lost 0 bases to trimming and J lost 4 bases; unmatched junction nucleotides: 5. CDR3 region: CASSLGQGMRTEAFF. Here the CDR3 DNA reads TGTGCCAGCAGCTTAGGACAGGGGATGCGCACTGAAGCTTTCTTT.